A selection of T cell receptor beta chains follows, all from one sample in a study of graft-versus-host responses after intestinal transplantation. Antigens for these TCRs are unknown. Produced via immunoSEQ multiplex PCR; TCRdb's table is partial and in-frame only. The table lists around 120,000 clones, about 95% of them singletons. Sequencing used unstimulated CD8+ T cells sorted from spleen or lymph node cells, obtained before intestinal transplant. The receptor source for this set is a human donor who received an intestinal transplant. Both conserved end residues are trimmed from each CDR3. The listing skips clone size in some rows; elsewhere it reads once, few, many or a size class.

abundance	v_gene	j_gene	CDR3aa
-	TRBV9	TRBJ2-2	ASSPSGANTGELF
-	TRBV6-5	TRBJ1-5	ASSYSTAQPQH
-	TRBV6-6	TRBJ2-7	ASSRTAWMDYEQY
-	TRBV9	TRBJ1-2	ASSVDTDYGYT
-	TRBV6-5	TRBJ2-6	ASSYAISGANVLT
once	TRBV11-3	TRBJ2-7	ASSLGGDSSYEQY
-	TRBV9	TRBJ1-3	ASSGKTGSSGNTIY
-	TRBV4-3	TRBJ2-5	ASSQISGQETQY
-	TRBV28	TRBJ2-1	ALSGRTDNEQF
-	TRBV4-1	TRBJ1-5	ASSQGGDQPQH
-	TRBV7-9	TRBJ2-4	ASSISRSSIQY
-	TRBV7-9	TRBJ2-7	ASSSIGDEWRWDSYEQY
-	TRBV7-9	TRBJ1-2	ASSLLTAYGYT
-	TRBV28	TRBJ2-7	ASSPAGTGRDEQY
-	TRBV30	TRBJ2-7	AWSVAGRYEQY
-	TRBV28	TRBJ1-2	ASSLPSGAYGYT
-	TRBV7-9	TRBJ1-1	ASSFNDRPNTEAF
few	TRBV4-1	TRBJ1-1	ASSQDRFTEAF